This TCR beta chain is drawn from a study of T cells after yellow fever vaccination. The CDR3 spans 13 residues. Between the trimmed V and J ends, which lost 3 bases and 5 bases, there was a span of 11 bases. TCRdb independently ran MiXCR on the 5' RACE reads; one entry per CDR3 protein. The sample has some 54,000 distinct CDR3 sequences, approximately 7% seen once; the top ten hold 20% to 25%. Broader study findings: Detected again after the booster were most primary-vaccination clones, at approximately 96% CD4 and approximately 87% CD8.

A few counts support this clonotype. This TCR derives from a man aged 18 to 29 who received the YFV17D yellow fever vaccine. The sample in question was CD8+ T cells not binding an NS4B(214-222) dextramer, sorted from PBMCs, obtained about 41 days after the first yellow fever vaccination. The V gene is TRBV12-3 or TRBV12-4, the J gene TRBJ2-7, with D perhaps matching TRBD1 or TRBD2 (5 bases each). CDR3 sequence reads: CASSFTGTHEQYF. The CDR3 bases are TGTGCCAGCAGTTTTACCGGGACCCACGAGCAGTACTTC.